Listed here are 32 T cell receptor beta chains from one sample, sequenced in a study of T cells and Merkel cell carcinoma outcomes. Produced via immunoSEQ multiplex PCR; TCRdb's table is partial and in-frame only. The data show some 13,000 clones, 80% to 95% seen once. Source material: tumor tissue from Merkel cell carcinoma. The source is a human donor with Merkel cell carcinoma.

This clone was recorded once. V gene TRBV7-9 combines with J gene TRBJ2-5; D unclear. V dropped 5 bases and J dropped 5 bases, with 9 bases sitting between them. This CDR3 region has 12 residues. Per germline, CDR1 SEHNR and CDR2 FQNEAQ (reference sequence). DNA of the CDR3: TGTGCCAGCAGCCAGAGGTCGGAGACCCAGTACTTC. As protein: CASSQRSETQYF.

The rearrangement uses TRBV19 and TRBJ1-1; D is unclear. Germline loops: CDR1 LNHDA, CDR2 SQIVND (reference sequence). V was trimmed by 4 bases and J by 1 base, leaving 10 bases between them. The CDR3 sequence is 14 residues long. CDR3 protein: CASSKGTANTEAFF. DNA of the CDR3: TGTGCCAGTAGTAAAGGCACAGCGAACACTGAAGCTTTCTTT.

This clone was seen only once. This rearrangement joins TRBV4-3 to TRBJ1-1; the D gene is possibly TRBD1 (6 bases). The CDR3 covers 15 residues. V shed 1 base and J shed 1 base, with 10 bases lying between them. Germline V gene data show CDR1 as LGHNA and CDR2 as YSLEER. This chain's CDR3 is CASSQGATGNTEAFF. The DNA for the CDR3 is TGCGCCAGCAGCCAAGGAGCGACAGGGAACACTGAAGCTTTCTTT.

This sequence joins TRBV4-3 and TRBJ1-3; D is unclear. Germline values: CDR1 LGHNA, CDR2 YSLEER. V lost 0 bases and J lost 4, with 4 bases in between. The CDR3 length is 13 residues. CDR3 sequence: CASSQESGNTIYF. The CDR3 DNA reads TGCGCCAGCAGCCAAGAATCAGGAAACACCATATATTTT.

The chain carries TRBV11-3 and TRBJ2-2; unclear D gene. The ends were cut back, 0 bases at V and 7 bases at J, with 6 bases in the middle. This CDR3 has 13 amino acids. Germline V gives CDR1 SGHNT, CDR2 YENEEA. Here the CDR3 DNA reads TGTGCCAGCAGCTTAGATGTGGGCGGGGAGCTGTTTTTT. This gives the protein CASSLDVGGELFF.

CDR3 in DNA: TGTGCCAGCAGCTCCCAAGAGACCCAGTACTTC. Amino acid sequence: CASSSQETQYF. This rearrangement joins TRBV7-8 to TRBJ2-5; D ambiguous. Between the trimmed V and J ends, which lost 4 bases and 1 base, there was a span of 1 base. The CDR3 has 11 residues. Germline loops: CDR1 SGHVS, CDR2 FQNEAQ.

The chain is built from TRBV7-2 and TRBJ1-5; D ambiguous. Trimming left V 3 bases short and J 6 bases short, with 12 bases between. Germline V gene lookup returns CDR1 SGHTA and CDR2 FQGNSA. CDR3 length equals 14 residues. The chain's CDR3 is CASSFQLSGQPQHF. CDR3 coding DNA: TGTGCCAGCAGCTTTCAACTGTCTGGTCAGCCCCAGCATTTT.

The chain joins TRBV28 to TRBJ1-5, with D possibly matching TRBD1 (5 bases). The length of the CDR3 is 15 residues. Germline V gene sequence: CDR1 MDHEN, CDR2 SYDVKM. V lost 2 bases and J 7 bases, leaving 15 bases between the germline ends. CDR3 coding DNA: TGTGCCAGCAGTTTAAGGGACCAAGGGGTCCAGCCCCAGCATTTT. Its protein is CASSLRDQGVQPQHF. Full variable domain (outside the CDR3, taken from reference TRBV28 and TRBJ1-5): DVKVTQSSRYLVKRTGEKVFLECVQDMDHENMFWYRQDPGLGLRLIYFSYDVKMKEKGDIPEGYSVSREKKERFSLILESASTNQTSMYLCASSLRDQGVQPQHFGDGTRLSIL.

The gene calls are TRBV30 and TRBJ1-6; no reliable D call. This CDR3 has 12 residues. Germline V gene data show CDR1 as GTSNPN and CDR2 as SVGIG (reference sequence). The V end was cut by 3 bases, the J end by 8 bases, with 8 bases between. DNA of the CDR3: TGTGCCTGGAGCCCCCTTTATTCACCCCTCCACTTT. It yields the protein CAWSPLYSPLHF.

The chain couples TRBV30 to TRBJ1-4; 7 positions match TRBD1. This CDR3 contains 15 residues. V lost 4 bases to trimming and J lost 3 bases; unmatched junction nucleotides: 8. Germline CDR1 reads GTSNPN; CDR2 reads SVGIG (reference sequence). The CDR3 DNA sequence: TGTGCCTGGATGCAGAAGGGGGCTGCTAATGAAAAACTGTTTTTT. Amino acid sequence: CAWMQKGAANEKLFF.

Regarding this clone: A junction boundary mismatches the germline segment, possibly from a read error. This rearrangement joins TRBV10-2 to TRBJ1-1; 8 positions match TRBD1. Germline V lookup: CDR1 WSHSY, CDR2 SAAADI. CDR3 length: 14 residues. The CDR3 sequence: CASNNRGIGTEAFF. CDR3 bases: TGCGCCAGCAACAACAGGGGGATTGGGACTGAAGCTTTTTTT.

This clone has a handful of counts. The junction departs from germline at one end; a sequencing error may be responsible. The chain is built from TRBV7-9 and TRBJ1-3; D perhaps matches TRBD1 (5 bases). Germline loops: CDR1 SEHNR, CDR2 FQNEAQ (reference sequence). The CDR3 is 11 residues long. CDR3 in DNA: TGTGTCAGCAGGTCAACAGGTACCCCTAATTTT. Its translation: CVSRSTGTPNF.

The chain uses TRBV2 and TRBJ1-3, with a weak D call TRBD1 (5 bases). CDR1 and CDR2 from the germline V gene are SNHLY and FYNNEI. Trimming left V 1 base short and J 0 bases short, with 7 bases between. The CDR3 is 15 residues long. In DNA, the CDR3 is TGTGCCAGCAGTGAAGGGACATTCTCTGGAAACACCATATATTTT. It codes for CASSEGTFSGNTIYF.

The CDR3 DNA is TGTGCCAGCAACTGGGACAGGGGGCTTTCTAGCGAGCAGTACTTC. As protein: CASNWDRGLSSEQYF. The J gene is TRBJ2-7, the V gene TRBV28, with 12 bases lining up with TRBD1. The CDR3 has 15 residues. Germline trimming cut 7 bases from V and 6 bases from J; bases unmatched to any gene: 10. The germline gives CDR1 MDHEN, CDR2 SYDVKM.

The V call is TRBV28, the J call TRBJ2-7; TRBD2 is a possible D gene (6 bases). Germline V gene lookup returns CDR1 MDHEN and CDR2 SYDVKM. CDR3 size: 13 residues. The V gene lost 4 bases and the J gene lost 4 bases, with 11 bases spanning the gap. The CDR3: CASSWTEGYEQYF. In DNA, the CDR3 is TGTGCCAGCAGTTGGACGGAGGGGTACGAGCAGTACTTC.

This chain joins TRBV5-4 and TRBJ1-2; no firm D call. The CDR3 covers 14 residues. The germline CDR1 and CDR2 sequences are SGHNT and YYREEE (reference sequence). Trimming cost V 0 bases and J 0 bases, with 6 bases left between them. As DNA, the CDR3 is TGTGCCAGCAGCTTGGACATAGCTAACTATGGCTACACCTTC. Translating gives CASSLDIANYGYTF.

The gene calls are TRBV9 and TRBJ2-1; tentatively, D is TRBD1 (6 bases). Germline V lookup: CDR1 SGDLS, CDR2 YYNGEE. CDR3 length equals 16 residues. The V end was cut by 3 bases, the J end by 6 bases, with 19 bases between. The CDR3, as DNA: TGTGCCAGCAGCGCTGGAGACCACAGGGCCCCCAATGAGCAGTTCTTC. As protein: CASSAGDHRAPNEQFF.

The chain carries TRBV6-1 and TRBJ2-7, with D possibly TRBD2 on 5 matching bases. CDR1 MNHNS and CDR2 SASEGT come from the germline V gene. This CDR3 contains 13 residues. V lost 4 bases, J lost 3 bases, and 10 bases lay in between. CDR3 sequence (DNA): TGTGCCAGCAGTGTAACTAGAGTCTACGAGCAGTACTTC. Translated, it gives CASSVTRVYEQYF.

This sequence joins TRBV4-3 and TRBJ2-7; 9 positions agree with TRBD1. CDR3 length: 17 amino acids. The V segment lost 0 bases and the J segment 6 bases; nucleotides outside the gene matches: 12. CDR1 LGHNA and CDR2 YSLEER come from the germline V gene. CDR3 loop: CASSQDFRRDRVFEQYF. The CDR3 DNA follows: TGCGCCAGCAGCCAAGATTTTCGGCGGGACAGGGTGTTCGAGCAGTACTTC.

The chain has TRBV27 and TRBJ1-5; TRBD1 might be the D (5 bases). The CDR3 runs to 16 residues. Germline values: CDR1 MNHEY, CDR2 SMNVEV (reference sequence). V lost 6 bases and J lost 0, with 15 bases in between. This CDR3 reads CASRGGEQYSNQPQHF. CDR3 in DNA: TGTGCCAGCAGGGGGGGAGAACAGTATAGCAATCAGCCCCAGCATTTT.

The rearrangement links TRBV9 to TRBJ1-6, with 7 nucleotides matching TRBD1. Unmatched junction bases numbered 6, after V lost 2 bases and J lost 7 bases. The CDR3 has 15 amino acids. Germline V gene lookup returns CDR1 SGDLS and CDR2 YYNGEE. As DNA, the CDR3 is TGTGCCAGCAGCGTCTCACAGGGGAAGAATTCACCCCTCCACTTT. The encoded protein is CASSVSQGKNSPLHF.

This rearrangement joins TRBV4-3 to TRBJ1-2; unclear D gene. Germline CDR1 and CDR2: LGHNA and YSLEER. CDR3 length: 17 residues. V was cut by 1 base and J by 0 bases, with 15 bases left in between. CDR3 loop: CASSQVVGEGANYGYTF. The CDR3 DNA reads TGCGCCAGCAGCCAAGTTGTCGGAGAGGGAGCTAACTATGGCTACACCTTC.

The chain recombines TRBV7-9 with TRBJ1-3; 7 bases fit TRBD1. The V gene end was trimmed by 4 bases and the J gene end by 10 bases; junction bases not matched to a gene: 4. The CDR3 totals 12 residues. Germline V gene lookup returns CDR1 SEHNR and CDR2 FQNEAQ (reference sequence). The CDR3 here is CASSSTGKTIYF. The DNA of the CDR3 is TGTGCCAGCAGCTCGACAGGGAAGACCATATATTTT. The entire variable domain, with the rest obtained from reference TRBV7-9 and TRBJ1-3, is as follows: DTGVSQNPRHKITKRGQNVTFRCDPISEHNRLYWYRQTLGQGPEFLTYFQNEAQLEKSRLLSDRFSAERPKGSFSTLEIQRTEQGDSAMYLCASSSTGKTIYFGEGSWLTVV.

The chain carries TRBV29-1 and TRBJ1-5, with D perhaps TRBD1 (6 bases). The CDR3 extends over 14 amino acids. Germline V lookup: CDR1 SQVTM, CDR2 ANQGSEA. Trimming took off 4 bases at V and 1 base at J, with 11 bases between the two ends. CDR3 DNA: TGCAGCGTTGGGGGGGGGCTAAGCAATCAGCCCCAGCATTTT. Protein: CSVGGGLSNQPQHF.

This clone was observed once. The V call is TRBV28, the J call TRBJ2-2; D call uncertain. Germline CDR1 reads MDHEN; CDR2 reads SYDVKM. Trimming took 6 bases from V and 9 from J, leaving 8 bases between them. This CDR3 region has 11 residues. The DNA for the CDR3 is TGTGCCAGCAGGGAGCTAAGGGAGCTGTTTTTT. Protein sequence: CASRELRELFF. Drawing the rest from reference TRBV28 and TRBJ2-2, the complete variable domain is DVKVTQSSRYLVKRTGEKVFLECVQDMDHENMFWYRQDPGLGLRLIYFSYDVKMKEKGDIPEGYSVSREKKERFSLILESASTNQTSMYLCASRELRELFFGEGSRLTVL.

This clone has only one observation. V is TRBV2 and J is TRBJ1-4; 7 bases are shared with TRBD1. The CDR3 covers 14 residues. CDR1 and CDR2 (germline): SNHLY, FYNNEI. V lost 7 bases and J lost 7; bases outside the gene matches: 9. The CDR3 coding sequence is TGTGCCAGCACCAGTTTAGGGGGCGGTGAAAAACTGTTTTTT. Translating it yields CASTSLGGGEKLFF.

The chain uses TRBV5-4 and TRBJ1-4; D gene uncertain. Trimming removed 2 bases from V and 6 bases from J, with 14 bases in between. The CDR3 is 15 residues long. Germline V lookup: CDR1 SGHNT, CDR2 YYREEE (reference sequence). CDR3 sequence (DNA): TGTGCCAGCAGCTTAAGGTCTAGAGGAGATGAAAAACTGTTTTTT. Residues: CASSLRSRGDEKLFF.

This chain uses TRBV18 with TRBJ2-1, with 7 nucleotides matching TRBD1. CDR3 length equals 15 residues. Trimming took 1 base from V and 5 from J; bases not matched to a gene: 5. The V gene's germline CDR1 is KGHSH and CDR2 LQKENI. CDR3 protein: CASSPRGTDNNEQFF. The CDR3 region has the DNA TGTGCCAGCTCACCACGTGGGACAGATAACAATGAGCAGTTCTTC.

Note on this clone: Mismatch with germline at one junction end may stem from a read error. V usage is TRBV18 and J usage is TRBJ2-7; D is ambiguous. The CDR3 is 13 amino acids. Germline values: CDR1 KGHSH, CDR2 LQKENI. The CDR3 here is CASSPNADDEQYF. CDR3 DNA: TGTGCCAGTTCACCCAATGCCGACGACGAGCAGTACTTC. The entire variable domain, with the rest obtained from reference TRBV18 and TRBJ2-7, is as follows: NAGVMQNPRHLVRRRGQEARLRCSPMKGHSHVYWYRQLPEEGLKFMVYLQKENIIDESGMPKERFSAEFPKEGPSILRIQQVVRGDSAAYFCASSPNADDEQYFGPGTRLTVT.

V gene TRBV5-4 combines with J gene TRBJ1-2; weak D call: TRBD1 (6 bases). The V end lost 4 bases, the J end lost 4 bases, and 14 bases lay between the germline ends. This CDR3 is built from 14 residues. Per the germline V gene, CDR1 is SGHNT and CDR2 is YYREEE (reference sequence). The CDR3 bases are TGTGCCAGCAGCCCCCAGGGGCACGGCTATGGCTACACCTTC. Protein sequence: CASSPQGHGYGYTF.

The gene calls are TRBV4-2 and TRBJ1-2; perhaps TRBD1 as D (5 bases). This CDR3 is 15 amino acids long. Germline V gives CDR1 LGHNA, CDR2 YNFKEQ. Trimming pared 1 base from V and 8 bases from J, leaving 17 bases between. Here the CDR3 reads CASSQGGREVVGYTF. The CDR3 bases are TGTGCCAGCAGCCAAGGAGGCAGGGAGGTCGTGGGCTACACCTTC.

The CDR3 DNA is TGCGCCAGCAGCCACCGGCTAGCGGCCATTAATACGCAGTATTTT. Protein: CASSHRLAAINTQYF. The chain couples TRBV4-1 to TRBJ2-3; 7 nucleotides line up with TRBD2. The trim removed 3 bases at V and 7 bases at J, leaving 10 bases unmatched. The germline V gene has CDR1 MGHRA and CDR2 YSYEKL. The CDR3 is 15 amino acids.